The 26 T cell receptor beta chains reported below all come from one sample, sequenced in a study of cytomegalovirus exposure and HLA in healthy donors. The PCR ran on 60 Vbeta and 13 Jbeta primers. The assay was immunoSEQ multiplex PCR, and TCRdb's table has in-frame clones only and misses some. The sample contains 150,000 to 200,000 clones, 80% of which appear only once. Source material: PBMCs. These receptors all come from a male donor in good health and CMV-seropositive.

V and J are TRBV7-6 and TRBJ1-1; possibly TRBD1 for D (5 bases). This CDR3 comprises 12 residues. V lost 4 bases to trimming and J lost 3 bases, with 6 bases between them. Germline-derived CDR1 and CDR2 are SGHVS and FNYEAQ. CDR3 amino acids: CASSSQDTEAFF. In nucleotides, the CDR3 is TGTGCCAGCAGCTCACAGGACACTGAAGCTTTCTTT. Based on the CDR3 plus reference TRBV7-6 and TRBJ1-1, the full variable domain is GAGVSQSPRYKVTKRGQDVALRCDPISGHVSLYWYRQALGQGPEFLTYFNYEAQQDKSGLPNDRFSAERPEGSISTLTIQRTEQRDSAMYRCASSSQDTEAFFGQGTRLTVV.

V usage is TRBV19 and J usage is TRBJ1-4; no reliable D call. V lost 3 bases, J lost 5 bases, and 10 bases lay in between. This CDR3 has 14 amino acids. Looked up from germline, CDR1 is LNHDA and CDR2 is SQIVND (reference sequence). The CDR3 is CASSMGLPNEKLFF. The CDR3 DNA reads TGTGCCAGTAGTATGGGCCTACCAAATGAAAAACTGTTTTTT.

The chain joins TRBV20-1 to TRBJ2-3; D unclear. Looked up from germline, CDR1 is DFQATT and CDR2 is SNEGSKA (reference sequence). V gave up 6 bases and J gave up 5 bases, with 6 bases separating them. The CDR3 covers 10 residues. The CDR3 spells CSAYRDTQYF. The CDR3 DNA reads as TGCAGTGCCTACAGAGATACGCAGTATTTT.

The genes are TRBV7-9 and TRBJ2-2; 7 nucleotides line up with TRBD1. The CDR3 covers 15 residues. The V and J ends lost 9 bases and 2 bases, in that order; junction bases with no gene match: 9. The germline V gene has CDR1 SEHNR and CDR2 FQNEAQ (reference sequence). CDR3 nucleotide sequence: TGTGCCAGTACTAAGACAGGGAGTAACACCGGGGAGCTGTTTTTT. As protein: CASTKTGSNTGELFF. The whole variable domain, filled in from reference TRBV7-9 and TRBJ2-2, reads DTGVSQNPRHKITKRGQNVTFRCDPISEHNRLYWYRQTLGQGPEFLTYFQNEAQLEKSRLLSDRFSAERPKGSFSTLEIQRTEQGDSAMYLCASTKTGSNTGELFFGEGSRLTVL.

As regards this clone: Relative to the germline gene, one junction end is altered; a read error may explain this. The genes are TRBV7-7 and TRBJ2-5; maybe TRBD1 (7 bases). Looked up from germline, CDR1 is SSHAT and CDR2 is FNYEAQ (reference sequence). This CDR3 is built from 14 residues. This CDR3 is CASSGPGDRETQYF. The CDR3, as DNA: TGTGCTAGCAGCGGGCCCGGGGACAGAGAGACCCAGTACTTC.

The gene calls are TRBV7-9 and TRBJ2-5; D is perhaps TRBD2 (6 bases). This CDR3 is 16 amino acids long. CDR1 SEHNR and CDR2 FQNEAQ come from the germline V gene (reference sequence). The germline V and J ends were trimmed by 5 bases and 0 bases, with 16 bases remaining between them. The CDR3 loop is CASSPGVAVYQETQYF. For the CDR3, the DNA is TGTGCCAGCAGCCCCGGTGTAGCGGTGTACCAAGAGACCCAGTACTTC.

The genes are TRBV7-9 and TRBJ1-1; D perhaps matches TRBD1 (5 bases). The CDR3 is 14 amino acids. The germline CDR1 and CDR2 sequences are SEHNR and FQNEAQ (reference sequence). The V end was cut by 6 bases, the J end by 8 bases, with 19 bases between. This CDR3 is CASSPQGSISEAFF. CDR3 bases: TGTGCCAGCAGTCCCCAGGGAAGTATCTCGGAAGCTTTCTTT.

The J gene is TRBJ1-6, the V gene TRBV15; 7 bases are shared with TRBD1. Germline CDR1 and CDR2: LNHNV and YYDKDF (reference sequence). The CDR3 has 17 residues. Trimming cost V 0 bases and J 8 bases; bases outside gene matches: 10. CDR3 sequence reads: CATSREAPGQSHSPLHF. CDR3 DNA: TGTGCCACCAGCAGAGAGGCCCCGGGACAGTCTCATTCACCCCTCCACTTT.

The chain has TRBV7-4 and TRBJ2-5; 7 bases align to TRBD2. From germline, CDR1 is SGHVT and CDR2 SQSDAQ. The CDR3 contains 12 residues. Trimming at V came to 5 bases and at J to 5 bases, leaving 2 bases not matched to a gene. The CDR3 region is CASSGGVETQYF. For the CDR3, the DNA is TGTGCCAGCAGCGGGGGGGTGGAGACCCAGTACTTC.

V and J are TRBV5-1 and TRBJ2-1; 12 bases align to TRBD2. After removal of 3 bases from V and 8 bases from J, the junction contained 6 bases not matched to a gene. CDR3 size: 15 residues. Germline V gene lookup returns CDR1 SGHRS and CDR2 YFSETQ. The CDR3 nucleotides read TGCGCCAGCAGCTCGCTAGCGGGAGGGTGGGATGAGCAGTTCTTC. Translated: CASSSLAGGWDEQFF.

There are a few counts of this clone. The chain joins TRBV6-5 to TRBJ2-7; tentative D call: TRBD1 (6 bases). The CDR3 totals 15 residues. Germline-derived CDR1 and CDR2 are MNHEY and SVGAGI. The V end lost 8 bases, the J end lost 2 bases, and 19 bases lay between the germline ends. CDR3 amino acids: CASGKGVPLPYEQYF. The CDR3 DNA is TGTGCCAGCGGAAAGGGGGTCCCCCTCCCCTACGAGCAGTACTTC.

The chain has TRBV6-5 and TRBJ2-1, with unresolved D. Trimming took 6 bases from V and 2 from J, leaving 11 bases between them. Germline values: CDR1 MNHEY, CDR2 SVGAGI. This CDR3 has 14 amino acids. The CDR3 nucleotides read TGTGCCAGCAGCCAAATATCAGCCTACAATGAGCAGTTCTTC. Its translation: CASSQISAYNEQFF.

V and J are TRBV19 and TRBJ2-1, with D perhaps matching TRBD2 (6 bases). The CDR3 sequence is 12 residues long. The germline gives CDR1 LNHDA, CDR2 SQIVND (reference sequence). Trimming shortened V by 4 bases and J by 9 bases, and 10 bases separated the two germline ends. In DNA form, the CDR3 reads TGTGCCAGTAGTACCCGGGGGAGTGAGCAGTTCTTC. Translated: CASSTRGSEQFF.

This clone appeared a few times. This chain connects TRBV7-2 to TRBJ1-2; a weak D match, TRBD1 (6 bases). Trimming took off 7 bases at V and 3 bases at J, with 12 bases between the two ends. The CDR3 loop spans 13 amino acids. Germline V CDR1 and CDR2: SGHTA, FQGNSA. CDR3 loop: CASTRGEYYGYTF. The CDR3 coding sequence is TGTGCCAGCACCAGGGGTGAATACTATGGCTACACCTTC.

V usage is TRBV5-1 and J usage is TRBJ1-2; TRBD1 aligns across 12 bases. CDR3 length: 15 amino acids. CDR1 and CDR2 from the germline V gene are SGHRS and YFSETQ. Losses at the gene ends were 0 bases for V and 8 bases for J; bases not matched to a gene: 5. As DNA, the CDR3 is TGCGCCAGCAGCTTGGCGGGACAGGGGGCGGAAGGCTACACCTTC. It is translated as CASSLAGQGAEGYTF.

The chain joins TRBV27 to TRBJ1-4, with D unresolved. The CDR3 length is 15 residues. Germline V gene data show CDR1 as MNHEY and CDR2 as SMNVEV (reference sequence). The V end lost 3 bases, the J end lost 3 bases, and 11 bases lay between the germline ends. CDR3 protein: CASSFRGIANEKLFF. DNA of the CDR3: TGTGCCAGCAGTTTCCGAGGCATTGCTAATGAAAAACTGTTTTTT. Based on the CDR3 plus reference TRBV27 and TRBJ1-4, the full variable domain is EAQVTQNPRYLITVTGKKLTVTCSQNMNHEYMSWYRQDPGLGLRQIYYSMNVEVTDKGDVPEGYKVSRKEKRNFPLILESPSPNQTSLYFCASSFRGIANEKLFFGSGTQLSVL.

As DNA, the CDR3 is TGTGCCAGCAGCAAAGATGGAGTAAGTCACCCCAAGGTCGAGTTCTTC. Its translation is CASSKDGVSHPKVEFF. The chain carries TRBV21-1 and TRBJ2-1; the D call TRBD2 from the table was never checked on the DNA. TRBV21-1 is noted as a pseudogene. This CDR3 is 16 amino acids long.

The CDR3 DNA sequence: TGTGCCAGCAGTGACGGGGGGGGCCGAGAGCAGTACTTC. It translates to CASSDGGGREQYF. V usage is TRBV2 and J usage is TRBJ2-7; 8 nucleotides line up with TRBD2. The ends lost 3 bases at V and 7 bases at J; junction bases unmatched: 5. This CDR3 comprises 13 residues. CDR1 SNHLY and CDR2 FYNNEI come from the germline V gene.

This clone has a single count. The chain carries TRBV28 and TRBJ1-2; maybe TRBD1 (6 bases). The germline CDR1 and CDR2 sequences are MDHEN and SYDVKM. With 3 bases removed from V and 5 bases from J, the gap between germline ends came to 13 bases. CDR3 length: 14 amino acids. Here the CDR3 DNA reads TGTGCCAGCAGTTTTAGCAGGGGAGCATATGGCTACACCTTC. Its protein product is CASSFSRGAYGYTF.

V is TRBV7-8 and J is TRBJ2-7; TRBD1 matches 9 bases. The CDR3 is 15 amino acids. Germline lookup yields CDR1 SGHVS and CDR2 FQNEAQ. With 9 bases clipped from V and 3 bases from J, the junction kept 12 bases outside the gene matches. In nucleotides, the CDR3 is TGTGCCAGTGAGATATCCGGGACAGGGCTCTACGAGCAGTACTTC. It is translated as CASEISGTGLYEQYF.

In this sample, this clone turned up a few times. This CDR3 reads CASSLTGGVATNEKLFF. The DNA of the CDR3 is TGTGCCAGCAGCTTAACGGGGGGGGTTGCAACTAATGAAAAACTGTTTTTT. The gene calls are TRBV7-6 and TRBJ1-4; the D gene is possibly TRBD1 (5 bases). The CDR3 contains 17 residues. The V and J ends lost 2 bases and 0 bases respectively, with 13 bases between them. The germline CDR1 and CDR2 sequences are SGHVS and FNYEAQ.

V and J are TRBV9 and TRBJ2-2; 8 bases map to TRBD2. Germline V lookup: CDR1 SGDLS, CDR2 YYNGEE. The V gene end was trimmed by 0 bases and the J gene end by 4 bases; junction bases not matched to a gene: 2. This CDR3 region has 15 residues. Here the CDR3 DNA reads TGTGCCAGCAGCGTAGGGCTAGCGGGCACCGGGGAGCTGTTTTTT. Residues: CASSVGLAGTGELFF.

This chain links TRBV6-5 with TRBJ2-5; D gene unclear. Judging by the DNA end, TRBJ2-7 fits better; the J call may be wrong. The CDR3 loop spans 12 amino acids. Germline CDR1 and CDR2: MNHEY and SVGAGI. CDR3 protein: CASSYDSYEQYF. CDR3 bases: TGTGCCAGCAGTTACGATTCGTACGAGCAGTACTTC.

DNA for the CDR3: TGTGCCAGCCTCCTCGCAGGGGGCAGCAATCAGCCCCAGCATTTT. Amino acids: CASLLAGGSNQPQHF. The chain employs TRBV6-1 and TRBJ1-5; 8 positions agree with TRBD1. The CDR3 has 15 residues. Germline CDR1 and CDR2: MNHNS and SASEGT. Losses at the gene ends were 8 bases for V and 1 base for J; bases not matched to a gene: 7.

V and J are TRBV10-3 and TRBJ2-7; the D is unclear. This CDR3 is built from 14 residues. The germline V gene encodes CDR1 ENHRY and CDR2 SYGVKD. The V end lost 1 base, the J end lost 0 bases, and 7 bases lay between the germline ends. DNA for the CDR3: TGTGCCATCAGTGAGTTGGCCAGCTCCTACGAGCAGTACTTC. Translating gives CAISELASSYEQYF.

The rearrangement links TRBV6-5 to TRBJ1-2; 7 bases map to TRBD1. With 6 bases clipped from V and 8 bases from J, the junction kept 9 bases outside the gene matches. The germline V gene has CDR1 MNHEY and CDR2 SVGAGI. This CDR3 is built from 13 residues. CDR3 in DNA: TGTGCCAGCAGCAATCCGGGACAGCCCGGCTACACCTTC. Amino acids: CASSNPGQPGYTF.